This T cell receptor (beta chain) was identified in a study of PD-1 blockade in classical Hodgkin lymphoma. Overall study findings and caveats: Relapsed/refractory patients reportedly had the lowest baseline TCR diversity, below newly diagnosed patients, who were below healthy donors. Baseline diversity in complete responders resembled that of newly diagnosed patients.

Germline CDR1 and CDR2: MNHNS and SASEGT. Trimming removed 6 bases from V and 3 bases from J, with 11 bases in between. The CDR3 sequence is 14 residues long. TCRdb's copy holds only in-frame clones and misses some; the assay was immunoSEQ multiplex PCR. This sample has roughly 60,000 clones, with around nine tenths found just once. Indicated time point: cycle 4 day 1 (C4D1), after five to seven weeks of nivolumab. Every patient had relapsed following autologous stem cell transplantation, and cohorts differed in brentuximab vedotin exposure. With respect to this clone: The antigen is not known.

Sequences were derived from peripheral blood mononuclear cells (PBMCs), sampled before the fourth cycle of nivolumab. The chain links TRBV6-1 to TRBJ2-2; D remains unclear. This clonotype originated in a human donor with classical Hodgkin lymphoma. The CDR3 reads CASSGGRYTGELFF. As DNA, the CDR3 is TGTGCCAGCAGCGGCGGCCGATACACCGGGGAGCTGTTTTTT.